One and the same sample provided the 16 T cell receptor beta chains below, sequenced in a study of graft-versus-host responses after intestinal transplantation. Their specific antigens are unknown. Clones were read by immunoSEQ multiplex PCR, and TCRdb kept only the in-frame ones, dropping some. The data show 80,000 to 90,000 clones, roughly 92% seen once. The specimen comprised unstimulated CD4+ T cells sorted from spleen or lymph node cells, sampled before intestinal transplant. All receptors derive from a human donor who received an intestinal transplant.

This rearrangement joins TRBV7-9 to TRBJ2-1; 9 bases fit TRBD1. The CDR3 is 15 amino acids. Trimming cost V 5 bases and J 6 bases; bases outside gene matches: 8. In germline, CDR1 is SEHNR, CDR2 FQNEAQ (reference sequence). The CDR3 DNA is TGTGCCAGCAGCCGGCCGGGACAGGGAAGCAATGAGCAGTTCTTC. Protein: CASSRPGQGSNEQFF.

The chain employs TRBV28 and TRBJ2-5; TRBD2 aligns across 12 bases. Gene TRBJ2-7 matches the end of the DNA better, so the J call may be wrong. Germline V lookup: CDR1 MDHEN, CDR2 SYDVKM. The CDR3 contains 20 residues. Written as DNA, the CDR3 is TGTGCCAGCAGTTTAGCCGCGGCTAGCGGGAGGGCCGGTTTTGGGTACGAGCAGTACTTC. Translated: CASSLAAASGRAGFGYEQYF.

This chain links TRBV5-1 with TRBJ1-4; a possible D gene is TRBD1 (6 bases). V dropped 5 bases and J dropped 5 bases, with 13 bases sitting between them. There are 14 residues in the CDR3. Germline CDR1 reads SGHRS; CDR2 reads YFSETQ. The CDR3 DNA reads TGCGCCAGCAGTCTTGAGGGGGGGAATGAAAAACTGTTTTTT. As protein: CASSLEGGNEKLFF.

The chain carries TRBV4-2 and TRBJ2-7; 12 bases fit TRBD2. Germline assignment: CDR1 LGHNA and CDR2 YNFKEQ. This CDR3 spans 17 amino acids. The V and J ends lost 1 base and 5 bases, in that order; junction bases with no gene match: 9. CDR3 DNA sequence: TGTGCCAGCAGCCAAGGCGCGACTAGCGGGAGTGTTCACGAGCAGTACTTC. Its protein product is CASSQGATSGSVHEQYF.

This rearrangement joins TRBV18 to TRBJ1-1; perhaps TRBD1 as D (5 bases). The germline gives CDR1 KGHSH, CDR2 LQKENI. The V end lost 0 bases, the J end lost 1 base, and 12 bases lay between the germline ends. This CDR3 is 16 amino acids long. The CDR3: CASSPPGRGGNTEAFF. The CDR3 nucleotides read TGTGCCAGCTCACCACCGGGGAGGGGTGGGAACACTGAAGCTTTCTTT. Together with reference TRBV18 and TRBJ1-1, the CDR3 gives the full variable domain: NAGVMQNPRHLVRRRGQEARLRCSPMKGHSHVYWYRQLPEEGLKFMVYLQKENIIDESGMPKERFSAEFPKEGPSILRIQQVVRGDSAAYFCASSPPGRGGNTEAFFGQGTRLTVV.

In the case of this clone: Other DNA sequences in the sample encode the same CDR3. This chain links TRBV5-4 with TRBJ2-5; 11 bases line up with TRBD2. The germline V gene has CDR1 SGHNT and CDR2 YYREEE (reference sequence). Trimming at V came to 0 bases and at J to 3 bases, leaving 4 bases not matched to a gene. This CDR3 has 16 amino acids. This CDR3 reads CASSLGGSGREETQYF. The CDR3, as DNA: TGTGCCAGCAGCTTGGGGGGTAGCGGGAGGGAAGAGACCCAGTACTTC.

The chain uses TRBV7-2 and TRBJ2-5; 9 bases agree with TRBD1. CDR1 is SGHTA and CDR2 is FQGNSA in the germline V gene. The CDR3 extends over 16 amino acids. V was pared by 5 bases and J by 4 bases, with 11 bases of the junction left unmatched. CDR3 in DNA: TGTGCCAGCAGCGAGGGACAGGGAACATGGGGAGAGACCCAGTACTTC. Its protein product is CASSEGQGTWGETQYF.

This clone was detected once. J is TRBJ2-5 and V is TRBV29-1, with a tentative D call TRBD1 (6 bases). The V end was cut by 0 bases, the J end by 5 bases, with 13 bases between. The CDR3 covers 14 residues. The V gene's germline CDR1 is SQVTM and CDR2 ANQGSEA. CDR3: CSVEETGRGETQYF. The CDR3 nucleotides are TGCAGCGTTGAAGAAACAGGGCGAGGGGAGACCCAGTACTTC.

This chain joins TRBV11-2 and TRBJ1-4; TRBD1 matches at 8 bases. Trimming cost V 0 bases and J 7 bases; bases outside gene matches: 10. CDR3 length equals 17 residues. CDR1 and CDR2 from the germline V gene are SGHAT and FQNNGV. The CDR3 region has the DNA TGTGCCAGCAGCTTAGATGCCCGGACAGGGTGGCCTGAAAAACTGTTTTTT. The encoded protein is CASSLDARTGWPEKLFF.

The V gene is TRBV29-1, the J gene TRBJ1-2, with D unclear. CDR3 length: 15 amino acids. The V gene's germline CDR1 is SQVTM and CDR2 ANQGSEA. V lost 4 bases and J lost 1, with 16 bases in between. CDR3 sequence reads: CSVGVDSWINYGYTF. As DNA, the CDR3 is TGCAGCGTTGGAGTAGACTCATGGATTAACTATGGCTACACCTTC.

This chain links TRBV27 with TRBJ2-6; TRBD2 might be the D (6 bases). V lost 7 bases to trimming and J lost 2 bases, with 21 bases between them. The CDR3 totals 18 residues. CDR1 and CDR2 from the germline V gene are MNHEY and SMNVEV (reference sequence). The CDR3 region is CASKISGYGGTGANVLTF. The CDR3 DNA reads as TGTGCCAGCAAAATTTCGGGGTATGGGGGGACTGGGGCCAACGTCCTGACTTTC.

This chain connects TRBV12-2 to TRBJ2-3. TRBV12-2 has pseudogene status. The CDR3 extends over 16 amino acids. In nucleotides, the CDR3 is TGTGCAAGTCGCTTACCCCTGGAGGGGGGCACAGATACGCAGTATTTT. Amino acid sequence: CASRLPLEGGTDTQYF.

The CDR3 DNA follows: TGTGCCAGCAGTTGGACAGGGAGATATTTTGAAAAACTGTTTTTT. Translated, it gives CASSWTGRYFEKLFF. V is TRBV27 and J is TRBJ1-4, with TRBD1 identical over 8 bases. V lost 4 bases to trimming and J lost 7 bases; unmatched junction nucleotides: 8. Germline assignment: CDR1 MNHEY and CDR2 SMNVEV (reference sequence). The CDR3 spans 15 residues.

V is TRBV2 and J is TRBJ2-1, with D possibly TRBD2 on 7 matching bases. This CDR3 has 16 amino acids. The germline gives CDR1 SNHLY, CDR2 FYNNEI. V was cut by 4 bases and J by 2 bases, with 15 bases left in between. CDR3 amino acids: CASSARGGVPYNEQFF. Here the CDR3 DNA reads TGTGCCAGCAGTGCACGAGGGGGGGTCCCCTACAATGAGCAGTTCTTC.

The V gene is TRBV27, the J gene TRBJ2-7, with D perhaps being TRBD1 or TRBD2 (5 bases each). The CDR3 consists of 16 residues. Per the germline V gene, CDR1 is MNHEY and CDR2 is SMNVEV (reference sequence). Trimming left V 3 bases short and J 4 bases short, with 19 bases between. The CDR3 sequence: CASSFQGGTLPYEQYF. The CDR3 coding sequence is TGTGCCAGCAGTTTCCAGGGTGGGACCCTACCTTACGAGCAGTACTTC.

The chain recombines TRBV29-1 with TRBJ2-1, with 11 bases that match TRBD2. With 4 bases clipped from V and 0 bases from J, the junction kept 8 bases outside the gene matches. Germline V CDR1 and CDR2: SQVTM, ANQGSEA. The CDR3 totals 17 residues. The CDR3 sequence: CSVGASGRTSSYNEQFF. CDR3 coding DNA: TGCAGCGTTGGGGCTAGCGGGAGGACCAGCTCCTACAATGAGCAGTTCTTC.